This is a list of T cell receptor beta chains from one sample in a study of blood T cell repertoires in COVID-19. Profiled with immunoSEQ multiplex PCR; TCRdb holds only in-frame clones, not every one. The sample comprises over 150,000 clones, under 85% of which are singletons, and 0.63% rests with the top ten. Source material: peripheral blood. The receptors were sampled from a man in his 60s with COVID-19, enrolled during active disease. The CDR3 runs from the conserved cysteine through the conserved F or W. Fields, in order: V gene, D gene, J gene, clone size, CDR3 DNA, CDR3 protein. The D gene is left open where the match is weak. Clone size is shown for a subset of rows, as once, few, many or a class of expanded clone.

v_call: TRBV9
d_call: TRBD2
j_call: TRBJ2-1
clone_size: .
cdr3_nt: TGTGCCAGCAGCGTAGGCGGGGGGGCCTACGATGAGCAGTTCTTC
cdr3_aa: CASSVGGGAYDEQFF

v_call: TRBV18
d_call: .
j_call: TRBJ1-4
clone_size: .
cdr3_nt: TGTGCCAGCTCACCGGACGGCCTACAGGGAAAACTGTTTTTT
cdr3_aa: CASSPDGLQGKLFF

v_call: TRBV24-1
d_call: TRBD1
j_call: TRBJ2-1
clone_size: .
cdr3_nt: TGTGCCACCAGTGATCCAACGCCGCCCGGGACAGGGGACAATGAGCAGTTCTTC
cdr3_aa: CATSDPTPPGTGDNEQFF

v_call: TRBV6-5
d_call: .
j_call: TRBJ1-2
clone_size: once
cdr3_nt: TGTGCCAGCAGTTACAAGCAGGGGCTGGGGGACACCTTC
cdr3_aa: CASSYKQGLGDTF

v_call: TRBV12-3/TRBV12-4
d_call: .
j_call: TRBJ2-1
clone_size: once
cdr3_nt: TGTGCCAGCACCGGCCCCGGGGGTGAGCAGTTCTTC
cdr3_aa: CASTGPGGEQFF

v_call: TRBV2
d_call: .
j_call: TRBJ1-1
clone_size: few
cdr3_nt: TGTGCCAGCAGTGAATGGGGAGGAAACATAGAAGCTTTCTTT
cdr3_aa: CASSEWGGNIEAFF

v_call: TRBV4-3
d_call: TRBD1
j_call: TRBJ2-2
clone_size: .
cdr3_nt: TGCGCCAGCAGCCAAGTGGCAGGGGGCACCGGGGAGCTGTTTTTT
cdr3_aa: CASSQVAGGTGELFF

v_call: TRBV10-3
d_call: .
j_call: TRBJ1-5
clone_size: .
cdr3_nt: TGTACCATCAGTGGTGGGGAGTATCAGCCCCAGCATTTT
cdr3_aa: CTISGGEYQPQHF

v_call: TRBV24-1
d_call: .
j_call: TRBJ1-2
clone_size: .
cdr3_nt: TGTGCCACCAGTGATTTGACGGGATGGGGCTACACCTTC
cdr3_aa: CATSDLTGWGYTF

v_call: TRBV9
d_call: .
j_call: TRBJ1-3
clone_size: .
cdr3_nt: TGTGCCAGCAGCCCCCGGGGGAACACCATATATTTT
cdr3_aa: CASSPRGNTIYF

v_call: TRBV5-6
d_call: .
j_call: TRBJ1-1
clone_size: few
cdr3_nt: TGTGCCAGCAGCTTGACAGGGCAGACAAACACTGAAGCTTTCTTT
cdr3_aa: CASSLTGQTNTEAFF

v_call: TRBV3-1/TRBV3-2
d_call: .
j_call: TRBJ2-1
clone_size: .
cdr3_nt: TGTGCCAGCAGCCAAGCCGGGTACTCCTACAATGAGCAGTTCTTC
cdr3_aa: CASSQAGYSYNEQFF

v_call: TRBV28
d_call: TRBD1
j_call: TRBJ1-4
clone_size: .
cdr3_nt: TGTGCCAGTTCCTTACAGGGGATGATTGAAAAACTGTTTTTT
cdr3_aa: CASSLQGMIEKLFF

v_call: TRBV18
d_call: TRBD1
j_call: TRBJ2-5
clone_size: .
cdr3_nt: TGTGCCAGCTCACTTGATCGGACAGGGCAACAAGAGACCCAGTACTTC
cdr3_aa: CASSLDRTGQQETQYF

v_call: TRBV29-1
d_call: .
j_call: TRBJ1-4
clone_size: .
cdr3_nt: TGCAGCGTTATCGCCCGAGCAACTAATGAAAAACTGTTTTTT
cdr3_aa: CSVIARATNEKLFF

v_call: TRBV7-2
d_call: TRBD2
j_call: TRBJ2-3
clone_size: .
cdr3_nt: TGTGCCAGCAGCTTAGTAGCGGGGGGATTCACAGATACGCAGTATTTT
cdr3_aa: CASSLVAGGFTDTQYF

v_call: TRBV19
d_call: .
j_call: TRBJ1-3
clone_size: .
cdr3_nt: TGTGCCAGTAGTGGCAGGGTACCCGCCTCTGGAAACACCATATATTTT
cdr3_aa: CASSGRVPASGNTIYF

v_call: TRBV28
d_call: .
j_call: TRBJ1-5
clone_size: .
cdr3_nt: TGTGCCAGCTCTTTGGGCTCCCCCGCCGGTGTTAGCAATCAGCCCCAGCATTTT
cdr3_aa: CASSLGSPAGVSNQPQHF

v_call: TRBV2
d_call: .
j_call: TRBJ1-6
clone_size: .
cdr3_nt: TGTGCCAGCAGTGAGGCTAAGGGACACGGGAATTCACCCCTCCACTTT
cdr3_aa: CASSEAKGHGNSPLHF

v_call: TRBV5-6
d_call: .
j_call: TRBJ1-2
clone_size: .
cdr3_nt: TGTGCCAGCAGCGCTCCAGGGTCCACCTATGGCTACACCTTC
cdr3_aa: CASSAPGSTYGYTF

v_call: TRBV28
d_call: .
j_call: TRBJ2-1
clone_size: .
cdr3_nt: TGTGCCAGCAGTTTCGGACACTACAATGAGCAGTTCTTC
cdr3_aa: CASSFGHYNEQFF

v_call: TRBV24-1
d_call: .
j_call: TRBJ1-5
clone_size: few
cdr3_nt: TGTGCCACCTCCGACAGGTCCGATCAGCCCCAGCATTTT
cdr3_aa: CATSDRSDQPQHF

v_call: TRBV2
d_call: .
j_call: TRBJ1-4
clone_size: .
cdr3_nt: TGTGCCAGCAGGAGACAGCCGGCTAATGAAAAACTGTTTTTT
cdr3_aa: CASRRQPANEKLFF

v_call: TRBV5-6
d_call: .
j_call: TRBJ1-1
clone_size: .
cdr3_nt: TGTGCCAGCAGCTTGACAGGGACCATGAACACTGAAGCTTTCTTT
cdr3_aa: CASSLTGTMNTEAFF

v_call: TRBV29-1
d_call: TRBD2
j_call: TRBJ2-1
clone_size: .
cdr3_nt: TGCAGCGTTGATGCGAGCGGGAGGGCCGGGGGGAATGAGCAGTTCTTC
cdr3_aa: CSVDASGRAGGNEQFF

v_call: TRBV3-1/TRBV3-2
d_call: .
j_call: TRBJ2-7
clone_size: .
cdr3_nt: TGTGCCAGCAGCCTAGGAGCCGCCTACGAGCAGTACTTC
cdr3_aa: CASSLGAAYEQYF

v_call: TRBV10-3
d_call: TRBD1
j_call: TRBJ2-7
clone_size: few
cdr3_nt: TGTGCCATCAGTCGGGACAGGGGAGAGACGTCGTACTTC
cdr3_aa: CAISRDRGETSYF

v_call: TRBV7-2
d_call: .
j_call: TRBJ2-7
clone_size: .
cdr3_nt: TGTGCCAGCAACCAACCGGGGGAGACCTACGAGCAGTACTTC
cdr3_aa: CASNQPGETYEQYF

v_call: TRBV15
d_call: .
j_call: TRBJ1-2
clone_size: .
cdr3_nt: TGTGCCACCAGAAATACAGGCACCGCTAACTATGGCTACACCTTC
cdr3_aa: CATRNTGTANYGYTF

v_call: TRBV7-9
d_call: .
j_call: TRBJ2-3
clone_size: .
cdr3_nt: TGTGCCAGCAGCTCCCTAGGGAGTTCTACAGATACGCAGTATTTT
cdr3_aa: CASSSLGSSTDTQYF

v_call: TRBV6-5
d_call: .
j_call: TRBJ1-2
clone_size: few
cdr3_nt: TGTGCCAGCAGTCCGGCAGGGGTCCCGTATGGCTACACCTTC
cdr3_aa: CASSPAGVPYGYTF

v_call: TRBV14
d_call: .
j_call: TRBJ1-1
clone_size: .
cdr3_nt: TGTGCCAGCAAGGACTATGTGAACACTGAAGCTTTCTTT
cdr3_aa: CASKDYVNTEAFF

v_call: TRBV11-1
d_call: .
j_call: TRBJ1-1
clone_size: .
cdr3_nt: TGTGCCAGCAGCTTTGGTCCGTACAATGAAGCTTTCTTT
cdr3_aa: CASSFGPYNEAFF

v_call: TRBV3-1/TRBV3-2
d_call: .
j_call: TRBJ1-1
clone_size: few
cdr3_nt: TGTGCCAGCAGCCATGAGGGGTGGACAGAGACTACCCGGAGGACTGAAGCTTTCTTT
cdr3_aa: CASSHEGWTETTRRTEAFF

v_call: TRBV13
d_call: TRBD1
j_call: TRBJ1-1
clone_size: .
cdr3_nt: TGTGCCAGCAGCCAGAGGACAGGGAGGACTGAAGCTTTCTTT
cdr3_aa: CASSQRTGRTEAFF

v_call: TRBV19
d_call: TRBD2
j_call: TRBJ2-1
clone_size: .
cdr3_nt: TGTGCCAGTAGTGTGATCGGGACTAGCGGGGACAATGAGCAGTTCTTC
cdr3_aa: CASSVIGTSGDNEQFF

v_call: TRBV5-4
d_call: .
j_call: TRBJ2-1
clone_size: .
cdr3_nt: TGTGCCAGCAGCCCCCCGGACAGATCTCCGTCTAATGAGCAGTTCTTC
cdr3_aa: CASSPPDRSPSNEQFF

v_call: TRBV7-6
d_call: .
j_call: TRBJ1-1
clone_size: .
cdr3_nt: TGTGCCAGCAGCTTAGCCGGCCCCACGGGGGTGGAAGCTTTCTTT
cdr3_aa: CASSLAGPTGVEAFF

v_call: TRBV6-5
d_call: TRBD1
j_call: TRBJ1-4
clone_size: .
cdr3_nt: TGTGCCAGCAGTTACTCGAATCAGGGGGTTAATGAAAAACTGTTTTTT
cdr3_aa: CASSYSNQGVNEKLFF

v_call: TRBV7-8
d_call: .
j_call: TRBJ1-1
clone_size: .
cdr3_nt: TGTGCCAGCAGCCTGACTACCGGGATCACTGAAGCTTTCTTT
cdr3_aa: CASSLTTGITEAFF

v_call: TRBV24-1
d_call: .
j_call: TRBJ2-1
clone_size: .
cdr3_nt: TGTGCCACCAGTGATCGGGACTGGCCCTACAATGAGCAGTTCTTC
cdr3_aa: CATSDRDWPYNEQFF

v_call: TRBV2
d_call: .
j_call: TRBJ1-5
clone_size: once
cdr3_nt: TGTGCCAGCAGTGGGGGCGATAGCAATCAGCCCCAGCATTTT
cdr3_aa: CASSGGDSNQPQHF

v_call: TRBV6-5
d_call: TRBD2
j_call: TRBJ2-1
clone_size: once
cdr3_nt: TGTGCCAGCAGGGGACTAGCGGGAAGATACAATGAGCAGTTCTTC
cdr3_aa: CASRGLAGRYNEQFF

v_call: TRBV28
d_call: .
j_call: TRBJ1-1
clone_size: .
cdr3_nt: TGTGCCAGCAGTTTACGGAGCACTGAAGCTTTCTTT
cdr3_aa: CASSLRSTEAFF

v_call: TRBV19
d_call: TRBD1
j_call: TRBJ1-2
clone_size: .
cdr3_nt: TGTGCCAGTAGTATAAAACCCGGGACAGGGAGGAACCAAGGCTATGGCTACACCTTC
cdr3_aa: CASSIKPGTGRNQGYGYTF

v_call: TRBV24-1
d_call: .
j_call: TRBJ1-1
clone_size: once
cdr3_nt: TGTGCCACCAGACCTGCAGATCTGAACACTGAAGCTTTCTTT
cdr3_aa: CATRPADLNTEAFF

v_call: TRBV7-2
d_call: .
j_call: TRBJ1-1
clone_size: once
cdr3_nt: TGTGCCAGCAGCTTAGGGCAGAACACTGAAGCTTTCTTT
cdr3_aa: CASSLGQNTEAFF

v_call: TRBV16
d_call: .
j_call: TRBJ1-2
clone_size: .
cdr3_nt: TGTGCCAGCAGCCAATCGGGCAGGTCGAGTGGCTACACCTTC
cdr3_aa: CASSQSGRSSGYTF

v_call: TRBV7-2
d_call: .
j_call: TRBJ1-1
clone_size: .
cdr3_nt: TGTGCCAGCCTTCAGGGTTTCAACACTGAAGCTTTCTTT
cdr3_aa: CASLQGFNTEAFF

v_call: TRBV7-9
d_call: TRBD1
j_call: TRBJ1-4
clone_size: .
cdr3_nt: TGTGCCAGCAGCTTGATGGGACAGGTTAATGAAAAACTGTTTTTT
cdr3_aa: CASSLMGQVNEKLFF

v_call: TRBV6-5
d_call: .
j_call: TRBJ2-7
clone_size: .
cdr3_nt: TGTGCCAGCAGTTACGGGCCTAGCCCGGGCGAGCAGTACTTC
cdr3_aa: CASSYGPSPGEQYF

v_call: TRBV14
d_call: .
j_call: TRBJ1-6
clone_size: .
cdr3_nt: TGTGCCAGCAGCCAAGCTATGCTTACACCCCTCCACTTT
cdr3_aa: CASSQAMLTPLHF

v_call: TRBV6-5
d_call: TRBD1
j_call: TRBJ1-1
clone_size: .
cdr3_nt: TGTGCCAGCAGTTCCCAGGACAGGTCGAACACTGAAGCTTTCTTT
cdr3_aa: CASSSQDRSNTEAFF

v_call: TRBV7-3
d_call: .
j_call: TRBJ1-1
clone_size: few
cdr3_nt: TGTGCCAGCAGCCGCAGGCGGGACACTGAAGCTTTCTTT
cdr3_aa: CASSRRRDTEAFF